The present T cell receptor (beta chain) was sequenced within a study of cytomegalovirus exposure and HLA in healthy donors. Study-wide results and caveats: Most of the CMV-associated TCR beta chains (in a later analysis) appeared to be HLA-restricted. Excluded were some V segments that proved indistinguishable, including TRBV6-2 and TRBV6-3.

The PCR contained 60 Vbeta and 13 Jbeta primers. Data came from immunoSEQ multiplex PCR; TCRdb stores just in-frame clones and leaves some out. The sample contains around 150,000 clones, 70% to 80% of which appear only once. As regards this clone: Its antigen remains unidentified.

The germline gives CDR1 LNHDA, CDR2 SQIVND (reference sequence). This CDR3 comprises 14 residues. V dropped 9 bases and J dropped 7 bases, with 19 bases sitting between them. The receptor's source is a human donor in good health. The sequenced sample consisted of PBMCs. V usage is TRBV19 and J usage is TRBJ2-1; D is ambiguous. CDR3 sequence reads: CASTLAAYGNEQFF. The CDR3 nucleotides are TGTGCCAGCACGCTTGCCGCCTACGGTAATGAGCAGTTCTTC. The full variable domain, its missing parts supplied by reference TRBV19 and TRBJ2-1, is DGGITQSPKYLFRKEGQNVTLSCEQNLNHDAMYWYRQDPGQGLRLIYYSQIVNDFQKGDIAEGYSVSREKKESFPLTVTSAQKNPTAFYLCASTLAAYGNEQFFGPGTRLTVL.